Below are 10 T cell receptor beta chains sequenced from a single sample in a study of T cell repertoires in cytomegalovirus infection. TCRdb reprocessed the reads via MiXCR and lists one record per CDR3 protein. The data show roughly 150,000 distinct CDR3 sequences, less than 25% seen once. The source material was PBMCs. These receptors were obtained from a human donor in good health (CMV status not recorded). Some clones in this sample may be carry-over from other donors' samples.

This clonotype was recorded a few times. The chain couples TRBV7-9 to TRBJ2-3; no firm D call. Germline CDR1 is SEHNR and CDR2 is FQNEAQ (reference sequence). This CDR3 is built from 14 residues. Trimming stripped 7 bases from V and 2 bases from J, with 13 bases between. CDR3: CASIILRVTDTQYF. DNA for the CDR3: TGTGCCAGCATCATCCTTAGGGTCACAGATACGCAGTATTTT.

This clonotype appeared many times. This chain connects TRBV7-2 to TRBJ2-7; D is unclear. Germline V CDR1 and CDR2: SGHTA, FQGNSA. This CDR3 comprises 14 residues. Trimming removed 1 base from V and 2 bases from J, with 9 bases in between. The CDR3 loop is CASSLGAAAYEQYF. CDR3 coding DNA: TGTGCCAGCAGCTTAGGCGCGGCAGCCTACGAGCAGTACTTC.

This clonotype has at least ten counts. The chain joins TRBV7-2 to TRBJ1-1, with 8 bases identical to TRBD1. The germline V gene has CDR1 SGHTA and CDR2 FQGNSA. Trimming cost V 5 bases and J 1 base; bases outside gene matches: 6. CDR3 length equals 15 residues. The CDR3 loop reads CASSVQGTGNTEAFF. For the CDR3, the DNA is TGTGCCAGCAGCGTCCAGGGGACAGGGAACACTGAAGCTTTCTTT.

This clonotype was seen more than once but under ten times. The rearrangement links TRBV12-3 or TRBV12-4 to TRBJ1-1; 7 bases match TRBD1. The CDR3 runs to 12 residues. V gave up 2 bases and J gave up 10 bases; unmatched junction bases: 4. In DNA form, the CDR3 reads TGTGCCAGCAGTTTAACCGACAGGGTAGCTTTCTTT. Its protein product is CASSLTDRVAFF.

This clonotype came up a few times. This chain links TRBV12-3 or TRBV12-4 with TRBJ2-1; TRBD1 matches 8 bases. The junction had 4 bases not matched to a gene; V was cut back by 6 bases and J by 3 bases. The CDR3 length is 14 residues. Here the CDR3 reads CASSWTGNYNEQFF. CDR3 sequence (DNA): TGTGCCAGCAGCTGGACAGGGAACTACAATGAGCAGTTCTTC.

The J gene is TRBJ1-3, the V gene TRBV24-1; D not certain. The V end lost 9 bases, the J end lost 3 bases, and 11 bases lay between the germline ends. CDR1 and CDR2 from the germline V gene are KGHDR and SFDVKD. The CDR3 length is 13 residues. Here the CDR3 DNA reads TGTGCCACCCCAAAGGGAGGTGGAAACACCATATATTTT. The encoded protein is CATPKGGGNTIYF.

The chain uses TRBV7-9 and TRBJ1-4; 7 nucleotides agree with TRBD1. Germline V gene data show CDR1 as SEHNR and CDR2 as FQNEAQ (reference sequence). This CDR3 comprises 16 residues. V shed 5 bases and J 1 base; nucleotides not matched to a gene: 7. The CDR3 loop reads CASSTRQGVTNEKLFF. CDR3 DNA: TGTGCCAGCAGCACCCGACAGGGCGTAACTAATGAAAAACTGTTTTTT.

The V gene is TRBV29-1, the J gene TRBJ2-1, with D perhaps matching TRBD2 (6 bases). Germline values: CDR1 SQVTM, CDR2 ANQGSEA. V was pared by 3 bases and J by 0 bases, with 15 bases between. The CDR3 loop spans 16 amino acids. The CDR3 DNA follows: TGCAGCGTTGAGTCCCTGGGACTCGGCTCCTACAATGAGCAGTTCTTC. It encodes CSVESLGLGSYNEQFF.

J is TRBJ2-3 and V is TRBV20-1; 12 nucleotides align to TRBD2. Losses at the gene ends were 2 bases for V and 4 bases for J; bases not matched to a gene: 7. The CDR3 loop spans 16 amino acids. Germline CDR1 DFQATT, CDR2 SNEGSKA (reference sequence). The CDR3 bases are TGCAGTGCTAGAAAGACTAGCGGGGGTCCAGCAGATACGCAGTATTTT. It is translated as CSARKTSGGPADTQYF.

The chain combines TRBV29-1 with TRBJ2-7; D possibly corresponds to TRBD1 (6 bases). The CDR3 extends over 12 amino acids. The V and J ends lost 7 bases and 4 bases respectively, with 14 bases between them. Germline-derived CDR1 and CDR2 are SQVTM and ANQGSEA. CDR3 in DNA: TGCAGCGGTTCGACAGGATCTTACGAGCAGTACTTC. Translating gives CSGSTGSYEQYF.